Following are 9 T cell receptor beta chains from one sample sequenced in a study of vaccination and CD4 T cells after COVID-19. TCRdb processed the PCR reads anew with MiXCR; each CDR3 protein has one entry. The sample gives approximately 40,000 distinct CDR3 sequences, about 34% of which show up once; around 6.1% is in the top ten. As for time point: late sampling 161 to 241 days after vaccination in a few convalescent patients. The sequencing used CD4+ T cells from blood, collected about 7 months after SARS-CoV-2 vaccination. All receptors come from a human donor who had recovered from COVID-19.

The V and J genes are TRBV7-3 and TRBJ2-1; 13 bases fit TRBD2. V lost 1 base to trimming and J lost 4 bases; unmatched junction nucleotides: 10. The CDR3 contains 19 residues. CDR1 and CDR2 (germline): SGHTA, FQGTGA. The CDR3 reads CASSLMGLAGSWAYNEQFF. CDR3 bases: TGTGCCAGCAGCTTAATGGGACTAGCGGGAAGTTGGGCGTACAATGAGCAGTTCTTC. Complete variable domain (other parts from reference TRBV7-3 and TRBJ2-1): GAGVSQTPSNKVTEKGKYVELRCDPISGHTALYWYRQSLGQGPEFLIYFQGTGAADDSGLPNDRFFAVRPEGSVSTLKIQRTERGDSAVYLCASSLMGLAGSWAYNEQFFGPGTRLTVL.

The rearrangement joins TRBV15 to TRBJ1-5; D is uncertain. Trimming pared 2 bases from V and 7 bases from J, leaving 12 bases between. Germline assignment: CDR1 LNHNV and CDR2 YYDKDF (reference sequence). This CDR3 spans 14 amino acids. The CDR3 DNA reads as TGTGCCACCAGCAGAAACCCCCCCGACCAGCCCCAGCATTTT. Protein sequence: CATSRNPPDQPQHF.

The chain has TRBV7-2 and TRBJ2-2; 10 bases fit TRBD2. The CDR3 has 19 amino acids. The V gene end was trimmed by 1 base and the J gene end by 2 bases; junction bases not matched to a gene: 10. The germline V gene has CDR1 SGHTA and CDR2 FQGNSA. The CDR3 here is CASSLVVRLAGVNTGELFF. The CDR3 nucleotides are TGTGCCAGCAGCTTAGTGGTTAGGCTAGCGGGAGTAAACACCGGGGAGCTGTTTTTT.

The V gene is TRBV20-1, the J gene TRBJ2-6; D uncertain. Germline assignment: CDR1 DFQATT and CDR2 SNEGSKA (reference sequence). The CDR3 loop spans 16 amino acids. Trimming removed 3 bases from V and 1 base from J, with 13 bases in between. CDR3 amino acids: CSASPQIWSGANVLTF. The CDR3 nucleotides are TGCAGTGCTAGCCCACAGATCTGGTCTGGGGCCAACGTCCTGACTTTC.

This clonotype was seen a handful of times. This chain links TRBV11-3 with TRBJ2-1; 11 bases map to TRBD2. V was pared by 1 base and J by 4 bases, with 3 bases of the junction left unmatched. The CDR3 consists of 16 residues. CDR1 SGHNT and CDR2 YENEEA come from the germline V gene. The CDR3 nucleotides are TGTGCCAGCAGCTTAGGCGGGACTAGCGGTTACAATGAGCAGTTCTTC. It is translated as CASSLGGTSGYNEQFF.

This chain joins TRBV6-2 or TRBV6-3 and TRBJ1-2, with 7 bases that match TRBD1. Germline CDR1 reads MNHEY; CDR2 reads SVGEGT. This CDR3 contains 12 residues. After removal of 2 bases from V and 7 bases from J, the junction contained 1 base not matched to a gene. The CDR3 loop reads CASSYGQAGYTF. DNA of the CDR3: TGTGCCAGCAGTTACGGACAGGCTGGCTACACCTTC.

This clonotype was picked up a small number of times. A junction boundary mismatches the germline segment, possibly from a read error. The V call is TRBV15, the J call TRBJ1-2; D is ambiguous. Germline assignment: CDR1 LNHNV and CDR2 YYDKDF (reference sequence). CDR3 size: 13 residues. CDR3 bases: TGTGCCACCAGAAGAGTAGCTAACTATGGCTACACCTTC. Protein sequence: CATRRVANYGYTF.

The V call is TRBV7-9, the J call TRBJ2-2; either TRBD1 or TRBD2 may supply D (5 bases each). The CDR3 totals 15 residues. V lost 0 bases to trimming and J lost 4 bases, with 9 bases between them. The germline gives CDR1 SEHNR, CDR2 FQNEAQ (reference sequence). This CDR3 reads CASSLAGPGTGELFF. CDR3 nucleotides: TGTGCCAGCAGCTTAGCGGGACCAGGCACCGGGGAGCTGTTTTTT.

J is TRBJ2-7 and V is TRBV19; 8 nucleotides agree with TRBD2. From germline, CDR1 is LNHDA and CDR2 SQIVND (reference sequence). Trimming cost V 5 bases and J 3 bases; bases outside gene matches: 18. The CDR3 is made up of 18 amino acids. CDR3 in DNA: TGTGCCAGTAGTTCACGGGAGGCGACGGGAGGGCCGAACTACGAGCAGTACTTC. It codes for CASSSREATGGPNYEQYF.